This T cell receptor (beta chain) was obtained from a study of long-term antiretroviral therapy in people with HIV. The sample holds a few counts of this clone. There are 15 residues in the CDR3. Germline assignment: CDR1 MDHEN and CDR2 SYDVKM. With V trimmed by 5 bases and J by 2 bases, 4 bases remained unmatched. The immunoSEQ assay was v3.0, run at survey level. Sequencing was performed with immunoSEQ multiplex PCR; in TCRdb, only in-frame clones are kept and a portion is missing. Altogether approximately 25,000 clones are present, roughly three quarters being singletons, with the ten largest covering around 10%.

The receptor was derived from a man aged 25 to 45 with HIV. Sequences were derived from unsorted PBMCs, sampled 2.1 years after starting antiretroviral therapy. This chain links TRBV28 with TRBJ1-3; 9 bases agree with TRBD1. Written as DNA, the CDR3 is TGTGCCAGCAGTCCGACAGGGGGAACTGGAAACACCATATATTTT. Residues: CASSPTGGTGNTIYF. The full variable domain, with the rest looked up from reference TRBV28 and TRBJ1-3, is DVKVTQSSRYLVKRTGEKVFLECVQDMDHENMFWYRQDPGLGLRLIYFSYDVKMKEKGDIPEGYSVSREKKERFSLILESASTNQTSMYLCASSPTGGTGNTIYFGEGSWLTVV.